This TCR beta chain is from a study of cytomegalovirus exposure and HLA in healthy donors. In its sample, this clone was seen once. Its antigen is still unknown. The PCR contained 60 Vbeta and 13 Jbeta primers. Clones were sequenced by immunoSEQ multiplex PCR, and TCRdb holds only the in-frame ones, with some missing. The table includes 150,000 to 200,000 clones, 65% to 90% detected once. Donors were nominally healthy when sampled, though unrecorded immune exposures were likely. Trimming removed 2 bases at V and 8 bases at J, with 13 bases between. Germline CDR1 and CDR2: PRHDT and FYEKMQ (reference sequence). This CDR3 contains 14 residues. The study, taken as a whole, reports: Most TCR sequences were uncommon, yet certain public TCRs appeared in many donors.

Sequencing used PBMCs. This clonotype was sampled from a woman between 50 and 59 years old in good health and CMV-seronegative. J is TRBJ2-1 and V is TRBV13, with a weak D call TRBD1 (6 bases). The CDR3 DNA follows: TGTGCCAGCAGCTTACCCGGACAGCGTTATGAGCAGTTCTTC. Its protein product is CASSLPGQRYEQFF.